This is a list of T cell receptor beta chains from one sample in a study of T cell responses to AZD1222 COVID-19 vaccine. TCRdb keeps only in-frame clones here, not all; method: immunoSEQ multiplex PCR. In the table there are approximately 180,000 clones, roughly 89% of which are singletons. Sequencing was performed on peripheral blood, taken on day 0 of AZD1222 vaccination. The receptor source for this set is an adult in good health. CDR3s include the opening cysteine and the closing phenylalanine or tryptophan. D genes are given only for firm matches. The size of a clone is reported for some rows only, either as once, few or many, or as a class for expanded clones.

J | size | V | D | DNA | CDR3
TRBJ1-1 | . | TRBV5-5 | TRBD1 | TGTGCCAGCAGCTATAACGACAGGGTAACTGAAGCTTTCTTT | CASSYNDRVTEAFF
TRBJ1-4 | . | TRBV30 | . | TGTGCCTGGAGTGTACAAGAGACCGCAACTAATGAAAAACTGTTTTTT | CAWSVQETATNEKLFF
TRBJ1-1 | . | TRBV3-1/TRBV3-2 | TRBD1 | TGTGCCAGCAGCCCCCACGGACAGGGGGTGAACACTGAAGCTTTCTTT | CASSPHGQGVNTEAFF
TRBJ1-3 | . | TRBV7-8 | . | TGTGCCAGCAGCCCGTGGCGTGCTCTTAGCTCTGGAAACACCATATATTTT | CASSPWRALSSGNTIYF
TRBJ1-6 | . | TRBV11-2 | . | TGTGCCAGCAGCTTAGTAAATTCACCCCTCCACTTT | CASSLVNSPLHF
TRBJ2-7 | . | TRBV6-1 | . | TGTGCCAGCAGTGATACCTACGGGACCCGGTACGAGCAGTACTTC | CASSDTYGTRYEQYF
TRBJ1-1 | . | TRBV5-4 | . | TGTGCCAGCACCGAGGGCCTCGGGGGGTCTGGGACTGAAGCTTTCTTT | CASTEGLGGSGTEAFF
TRBJ1-1 | . | TRBV19 | . | TGTGCCAGTAGTTTAAGATTTCAGGGAGTCAACACTGAAGCTTTCTTT | CASSLRFQGVNTEAFF
TRBJ1-5 | once | TRBV3-1/TRBV3-2 | . | TGTGCCAGCAGCCAAGCCCAGGGTCGACAGCCCCAGCATTTT | CASSQAQGRQPQHF
TRBJ2-6 | once | TRBV2 | TRBD1 | TGTGCCAGCAGTGAGGCGACAGGGGGGAAGTCTGGGGCCAACGTCCTGACTTTC | CASSEATGGKSGANVLTF
TRBJ1-6 | once | TRBV7-3 | . | TGTGCCAGCAGCTTTCAGGAGGGATCACCCCTCCACTTT | CASSFQEGSPLHF
TRBJ2-1 | . | TRBV7-2 | TRBD2 | TGTGCCAGCAGCCAAGCGGGGGGCTCCTACAATGAGCAGTTCTTC | CASSQAGGSYNEQFF
TRBJ2-7 | . | TRBV28 | . | TGTGCCAGCAGTTTAGGGGGTTACTACGAGCAGTACTTC | CASSLGGYYEQYF
TRBJ2-1 | . | TRBV11-2 | TRBD1 | TGTGCCAGCAGCGCCCCGGGACAGGGGTTTTCGAGCTCCTACAATGAGCAGTTCTTC | CASSAPGQGFSSSYNEQFF
TRBJ2-1 | . | TRBV30 | TRBD2 | TGTGCCTGGAGTGTATCCGGGACTAGTCACAATGAGCAGTTCTTC | CAWSVSGTSHNEQFF
TRBJ1-2 | few | TRBV27 | . | TGTGCCAGCAGTTTATTGCCCCTTCGGGGCCACTATGGCTACACCTTC | CASSLLPLRGHYGYTF
TRBJ1-1 | . | TRBV30 | TRBD1 | TGTGCCTGGAGAGTTGGGACAGGGTTTACAGAAGCTTTCTTT | CAWRVGTGFTEAFF
TRBJ1-2 | . | TRBV6-5 | . | TGTGCCAGCAGTTACTCCGGTAGGGACAACTATGGCTACACCTTC | CASSYSGRDNYGYTF
TRBJ2-2 | . | TRBV5-4 | TRBD1 | TGTGCCAGCAGTTTCGACAGGGTCGGGGCCGGGGAGCTGTTTTTT | CASSFDRVGAGELFF
TRBJ1-2 | few | TRBV10-3 | TRBD1 | TGTGCCATCACCCCGGGACAGGCTACGATCTATGGCTACACCTTC | CAITPGQATIYGYTF